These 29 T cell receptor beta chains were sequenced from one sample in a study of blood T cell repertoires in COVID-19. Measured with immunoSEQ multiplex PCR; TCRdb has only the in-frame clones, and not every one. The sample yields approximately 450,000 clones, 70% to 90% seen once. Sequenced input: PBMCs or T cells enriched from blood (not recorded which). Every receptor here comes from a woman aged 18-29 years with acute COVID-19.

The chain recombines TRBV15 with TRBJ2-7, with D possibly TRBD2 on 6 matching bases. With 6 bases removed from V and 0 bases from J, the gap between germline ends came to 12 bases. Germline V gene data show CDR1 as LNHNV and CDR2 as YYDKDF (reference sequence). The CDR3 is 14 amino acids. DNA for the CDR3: TGTGCCACCAGGTCAGGGAGGAGCTCCTACGAGCAGTACTTC. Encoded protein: CATRSGRSSYEQYF.

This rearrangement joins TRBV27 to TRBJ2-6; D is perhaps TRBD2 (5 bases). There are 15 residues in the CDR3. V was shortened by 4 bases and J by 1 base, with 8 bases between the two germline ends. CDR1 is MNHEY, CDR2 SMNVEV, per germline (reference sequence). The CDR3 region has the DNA TGTGCCAGCAGTTGGCGAGGGTCTGGGGCCAACGTCCTGACTTTC. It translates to CASSWRGSGANVLTF.

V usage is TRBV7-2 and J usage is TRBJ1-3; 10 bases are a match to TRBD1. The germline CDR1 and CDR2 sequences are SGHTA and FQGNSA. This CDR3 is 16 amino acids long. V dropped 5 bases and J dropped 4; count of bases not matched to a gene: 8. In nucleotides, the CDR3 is TGTGCCAGCAGCCGGGGACAGGGGATTTCGGGAAACACCATATATTTT. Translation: CASSRGQGISGNTIYF.

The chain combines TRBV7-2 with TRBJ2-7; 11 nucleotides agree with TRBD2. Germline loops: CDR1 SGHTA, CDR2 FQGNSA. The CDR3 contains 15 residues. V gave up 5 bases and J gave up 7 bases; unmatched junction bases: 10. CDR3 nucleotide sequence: TGTGCCAGCAGCCCACCCTTAGCGGGAGGGCGAGAGCAGTACTTC. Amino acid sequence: CASSPPLAGGREQYF.

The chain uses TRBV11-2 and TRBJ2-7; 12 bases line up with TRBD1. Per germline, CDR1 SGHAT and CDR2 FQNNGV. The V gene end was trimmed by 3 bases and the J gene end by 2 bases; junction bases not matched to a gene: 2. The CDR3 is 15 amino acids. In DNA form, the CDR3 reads TGTGCCAGCAGCTTGGGACAGGGGGCCCCCTACGAGCAGTACTTC. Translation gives CASSLGQGAPYEQYF.

CDR3 DNA: TGTGCCAGCAGTGACTCGAGACAGGGTGGCACTGAAGCTTTCTTT. It encodes CASSDSRQGGTEAFF. The J gene is TRBJ1-1, the V gene TRBV6-4; 7 bases are shared with TRBD1. In germline, CDR1 is MRHNA, CDR2 SNTAGT. This CDR3 has 15 residues. Unmatched junction bases numbered 5, after V lost 0 bases and J lost 4 bases.

CDR3 sequence reads: CASSVVAGRGEKLFF. CDR3 DNA sequence: TGTGCCAGCAGCGTAGTAGCAGGCAGGGGTGAAAAACTGTTTTTT. The chain uses TRBV9 and TRBJ1-4; possibly TRBD1 for D (6 bases). V was pared by 0 bases and J by 7 bases, with 13 bases between. CDR1 is SGDLS and CDR2 is YYNGEE in the germline V gene. The CDR3 runs 15 residues.

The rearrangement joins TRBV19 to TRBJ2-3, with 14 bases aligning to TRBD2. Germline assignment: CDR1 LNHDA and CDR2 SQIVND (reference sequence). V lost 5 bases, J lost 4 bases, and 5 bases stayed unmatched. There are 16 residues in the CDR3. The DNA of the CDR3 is TGTGCCAGTAGTTGGGGGACTAGCGGGGGAGCAGATACGCAGTATTTT. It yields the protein CASSWGTSGGADTQYF. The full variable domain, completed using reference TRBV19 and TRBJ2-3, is DGGITQSPKYLFRKEGQNVTLSCEQNLNHDAMYWYRQDPGQGLRLIYYSQIVNDFQKGDIAEGYSVSREKKESFPLTVTSAQKNPTAFYLCASSWGTSGGADTQYFGPGTRLTVL.

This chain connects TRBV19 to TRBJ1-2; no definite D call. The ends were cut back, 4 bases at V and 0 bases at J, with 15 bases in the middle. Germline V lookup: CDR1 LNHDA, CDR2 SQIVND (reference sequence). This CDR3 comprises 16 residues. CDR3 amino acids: CASSTTGSQANYGYTF. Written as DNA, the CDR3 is TGTGCCAGTAGTACGACGGGATCCCAAGCTAACTATGGCTACACCTTC.

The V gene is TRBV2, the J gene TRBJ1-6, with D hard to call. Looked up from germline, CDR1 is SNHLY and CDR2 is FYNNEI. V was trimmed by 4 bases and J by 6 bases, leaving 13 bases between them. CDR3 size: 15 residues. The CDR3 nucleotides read TGTGCCAGCAGTGCCGGGAGAGAGGCTAATTCACCCCTCCACTTT. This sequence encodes CASSAGREANSPLHF.

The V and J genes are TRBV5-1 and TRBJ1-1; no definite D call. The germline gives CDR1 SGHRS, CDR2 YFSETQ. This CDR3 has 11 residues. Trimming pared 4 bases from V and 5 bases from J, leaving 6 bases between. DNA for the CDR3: TGCGCCAGCAGCCAGTCTACTGAAGCTTTCTTT. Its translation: CASSQSTEAFF.

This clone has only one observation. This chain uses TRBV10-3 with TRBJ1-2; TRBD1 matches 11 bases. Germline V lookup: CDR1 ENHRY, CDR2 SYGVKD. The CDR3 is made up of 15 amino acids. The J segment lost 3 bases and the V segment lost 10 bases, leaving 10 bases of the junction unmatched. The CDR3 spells CATSRGTGGDYGYTF. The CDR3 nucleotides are TGTGCCACGTCAAGGGGGACAGGGGGAGACTATGGCTACACCTTC.

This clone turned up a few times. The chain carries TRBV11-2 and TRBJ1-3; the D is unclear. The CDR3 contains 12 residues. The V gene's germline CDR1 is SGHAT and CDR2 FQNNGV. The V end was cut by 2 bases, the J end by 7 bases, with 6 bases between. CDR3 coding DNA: TGTGCCAGCAGCTTAATGTCTAACACCATATATTTT. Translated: CASSLMSNTIYF.

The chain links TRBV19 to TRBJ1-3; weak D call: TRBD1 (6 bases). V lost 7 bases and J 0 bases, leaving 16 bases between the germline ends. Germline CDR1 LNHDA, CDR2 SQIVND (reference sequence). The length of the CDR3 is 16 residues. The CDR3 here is CASMGAAGYSGNTIYF. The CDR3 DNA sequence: TGTGCCAGTATGGGGGCGGCAGGGTACTCTGGAAACACCATATATTTT. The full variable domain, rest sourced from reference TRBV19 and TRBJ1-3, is DGGITQSPKYLFRKEGQNVTLSCEQNLNHDAMYWYRQDPGQGLRLIYYSQIVNDFQKGDIAEGYSVSREKKESFPLTVTSAQKNPTAFYLCASMGAAGYSGNTIYFGEGSWLTVV.

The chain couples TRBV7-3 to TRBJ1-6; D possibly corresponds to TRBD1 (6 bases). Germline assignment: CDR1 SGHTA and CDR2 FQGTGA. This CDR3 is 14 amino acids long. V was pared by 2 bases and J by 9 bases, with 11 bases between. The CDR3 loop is CASSLLGAGSPLHF. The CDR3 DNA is TGTGCCAGCAGCTTACTGGGGGCTGGTTCACCCCTCCACTTT.

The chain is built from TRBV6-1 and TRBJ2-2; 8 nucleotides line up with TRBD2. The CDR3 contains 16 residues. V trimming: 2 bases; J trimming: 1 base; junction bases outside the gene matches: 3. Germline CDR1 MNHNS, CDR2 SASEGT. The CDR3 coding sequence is TGTGCCAGCAGTGAACGCGCGGGGGGGAACACCGGGGAGCTGTTTTTT. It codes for CASSERAGGNTGELFF.

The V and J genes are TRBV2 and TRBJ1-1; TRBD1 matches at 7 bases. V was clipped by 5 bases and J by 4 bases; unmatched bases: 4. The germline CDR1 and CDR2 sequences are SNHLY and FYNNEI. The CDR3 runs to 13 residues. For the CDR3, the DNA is TGTGCCAGCAGTAGACAGGGAAGCACTGAAGCTTTCTTT. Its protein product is CASSRQGSTEAFF.

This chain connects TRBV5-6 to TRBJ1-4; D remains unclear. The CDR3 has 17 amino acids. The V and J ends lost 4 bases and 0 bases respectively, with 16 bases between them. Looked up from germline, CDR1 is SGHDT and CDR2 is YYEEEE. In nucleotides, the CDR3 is TGTGCCAGCAGCAACCTTGACTCAGCCGCAACTAATGAAAAACTGTTTTTT. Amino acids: CASSNLDSAATNEKLFF.

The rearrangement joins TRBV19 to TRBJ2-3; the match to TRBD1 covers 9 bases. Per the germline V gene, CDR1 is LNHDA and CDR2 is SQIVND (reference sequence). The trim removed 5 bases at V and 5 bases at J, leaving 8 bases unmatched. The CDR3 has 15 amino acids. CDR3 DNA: TGTGCCAGTAGTGTCCGGGACAGGGCTTTAGATACGCAGTATTTT. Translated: CASSVRDRALDTQYF.

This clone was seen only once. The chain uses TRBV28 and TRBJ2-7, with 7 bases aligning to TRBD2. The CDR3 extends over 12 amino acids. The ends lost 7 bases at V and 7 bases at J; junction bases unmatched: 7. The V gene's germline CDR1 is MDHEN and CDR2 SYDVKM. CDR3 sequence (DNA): TGTGCCAGCACGGCGGGGGAGGGGGAGCAGTACTTC. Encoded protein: CASTAGEGEQYF.

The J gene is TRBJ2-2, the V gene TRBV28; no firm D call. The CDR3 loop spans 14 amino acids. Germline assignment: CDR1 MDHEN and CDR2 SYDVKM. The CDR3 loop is CAILPEMGTGELFF. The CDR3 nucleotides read TGTGCAATACTTCCGGAGATGGGCACCGGGGAGCTGTTTTTT.

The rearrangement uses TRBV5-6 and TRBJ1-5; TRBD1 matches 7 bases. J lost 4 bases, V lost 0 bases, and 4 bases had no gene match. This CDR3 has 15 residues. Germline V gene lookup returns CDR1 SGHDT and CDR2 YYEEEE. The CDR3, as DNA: TGTGCCAGCAGCTTGGGTTCCAGGGGGAATCAGCCCCAGCATTTT. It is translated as CASSLGSRGNQPQHF.

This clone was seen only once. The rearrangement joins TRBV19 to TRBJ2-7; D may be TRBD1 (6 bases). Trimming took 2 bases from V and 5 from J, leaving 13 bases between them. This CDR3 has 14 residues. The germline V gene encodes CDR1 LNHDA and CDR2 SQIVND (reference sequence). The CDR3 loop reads CASSIWQGHDEQYF. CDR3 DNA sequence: TGTGCCAGTAGTATATGGCAGGGGCACGACGAGCAGTACTTC.

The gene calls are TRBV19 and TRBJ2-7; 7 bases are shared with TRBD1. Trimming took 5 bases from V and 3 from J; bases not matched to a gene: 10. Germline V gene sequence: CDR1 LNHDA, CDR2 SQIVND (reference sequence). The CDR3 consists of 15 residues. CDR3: CASSSPGQTYYEQYF. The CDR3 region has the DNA TGTGCCAGTAGTTCCCCGGGACAGACTTACTACGAGCAGTACTTC.

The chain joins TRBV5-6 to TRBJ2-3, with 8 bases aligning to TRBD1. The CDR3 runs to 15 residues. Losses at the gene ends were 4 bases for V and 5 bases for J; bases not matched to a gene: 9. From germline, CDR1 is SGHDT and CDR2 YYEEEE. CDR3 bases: TGTGCCAGCAGCATGCTCGGGACAGGAGAAGATACGCAGTATTTT. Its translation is CASSMLGTGEDTQYF.

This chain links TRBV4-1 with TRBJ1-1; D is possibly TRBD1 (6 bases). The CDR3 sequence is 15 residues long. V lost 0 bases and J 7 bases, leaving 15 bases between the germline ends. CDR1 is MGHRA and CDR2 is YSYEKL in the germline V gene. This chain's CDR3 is CASSQDPGQSYEAFF. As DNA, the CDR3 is TGCGCCAGCAGCCAAGATCCAGGACAGAGTTATGAAGCTTTCTTT.

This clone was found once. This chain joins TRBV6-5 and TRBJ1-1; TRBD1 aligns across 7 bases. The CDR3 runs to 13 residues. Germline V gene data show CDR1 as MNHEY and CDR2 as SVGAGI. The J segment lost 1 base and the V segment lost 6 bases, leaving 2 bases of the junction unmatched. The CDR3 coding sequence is TGTGCCAGCAGGTACAGGGGGAACACTGAAGCTTTCTTT. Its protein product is CASRYRGNTEAFF.

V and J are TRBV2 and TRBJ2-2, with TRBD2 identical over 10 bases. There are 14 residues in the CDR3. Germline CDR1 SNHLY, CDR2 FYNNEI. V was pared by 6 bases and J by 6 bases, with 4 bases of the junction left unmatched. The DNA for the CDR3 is TGTGCCAGCAGGAGTAGCGGGAGGTCCGGGGAGCTGTTTTTT. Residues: CASRSSGRSGELFF.

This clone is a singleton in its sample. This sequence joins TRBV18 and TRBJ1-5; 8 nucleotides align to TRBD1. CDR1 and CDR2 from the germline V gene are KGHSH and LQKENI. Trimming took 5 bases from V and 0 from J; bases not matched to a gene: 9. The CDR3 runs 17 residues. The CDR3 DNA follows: TGTGCCAGCTCATCGACAGGGGCGGATTATAGCAATCAGCCCCAGCATTTT. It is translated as CASSSTGADYSNQPQHF. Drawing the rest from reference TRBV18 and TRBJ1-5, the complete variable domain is NAGVMQNPRHLVRRRGQEARLRCSPMKGHSHVYWYRQLPEEGLKFMVYLQKENIIDESGMPKERFSAEFPKEGPSILRIQQVVRGDSAAYFCASSSTGADYSNQPQHFGDGTRLSIL.